This T cell receptor (beta chain) is drawn from a study of blood T cell repertoires in COVID-19. Overall study context: Sites in the United States, Italy and Spain provided acute and convalescent COVID-19 samples. PBMCs, B-cell-depleted T cells, or T cells provided the cDNA or gDNA that made up the material.

Germline CDR1 and CDR2: LGHDT and YNNKEL (reference sequence). V lost 4 bases, J lost 1 base, and 10 bases lay in between. CDR3 size: 14 residues. Authors' data handling: Researchers report that nucleated cell counts were estimated from reference gene primer amplification. Sequencing was performed with immunoSEQ multiplex PCR; in TCRdb, only in-frame clones are kept and a portion is missing. V and J calls and clone size come straight from that table; D and trimming were deduced from the DNA. The data show tens of thousands of clones, about four fifths seen once. This sequence originates from a man aged 65-85 years with acute or convalescent COVID-19. The sample taken for sequencing was peripheral blood. The chain carries TRBV3-1 (or the pseudogene TRBV3-2) and TRBJ1-1; D unresolved. The CDR3 here is CASSRGSQNTEAFF. DNA for the CDR3: TGTGCCAGCAGCCGAGGCAGCCAGAACACTGAAGCTTTCTTT.